The clone carrying this TCR beta chain was seen only once. V shed 4 bases and J shed 7 bases, with 7 bases lying between them. The length of the CDR3 is 11 residues. Germline V gene lookup returns CDR1 SQVTM and CDR2 ANQGSEA. This specimen belongs to a study of cytomegalovirus exposure and HLA in healthy donors. The table came from immunoSEQ multiplex PCR; TCRdb's copy has only in-frame clones and leaves some out. This table holds about 200,000 clones, about 81% found once. Sequenced sample: PBMCs. The V gene is TRBV29-1, the J gene TRBJ1-4, with a weak D call TRBD1 (5 bases). The receptor was isolated from a woman younger than 45 in good health and CMV-seronegative. CDR3 coding DNA: TGCAGCGTTGGGGGGGGTGAAAAACTGTTTTTT. Protein sequence: CSVGGGEKLFF.